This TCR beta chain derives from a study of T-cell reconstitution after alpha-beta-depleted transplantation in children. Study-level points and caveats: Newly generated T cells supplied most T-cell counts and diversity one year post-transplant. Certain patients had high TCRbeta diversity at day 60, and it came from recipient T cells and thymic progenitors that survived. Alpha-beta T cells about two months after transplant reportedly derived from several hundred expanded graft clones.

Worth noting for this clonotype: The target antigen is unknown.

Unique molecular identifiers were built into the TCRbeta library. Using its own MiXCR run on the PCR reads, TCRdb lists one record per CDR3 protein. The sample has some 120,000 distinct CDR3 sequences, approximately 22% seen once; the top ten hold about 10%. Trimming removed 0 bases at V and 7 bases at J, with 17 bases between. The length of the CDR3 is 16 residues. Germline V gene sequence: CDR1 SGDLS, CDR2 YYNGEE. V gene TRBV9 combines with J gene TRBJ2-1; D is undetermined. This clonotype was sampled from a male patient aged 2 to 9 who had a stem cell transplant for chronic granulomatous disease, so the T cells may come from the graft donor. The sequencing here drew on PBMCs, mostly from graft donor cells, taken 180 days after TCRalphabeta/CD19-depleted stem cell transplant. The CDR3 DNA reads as TGTGCCAGCAGCGTAGGTGTTCTAAGTGGGGTAAATGAGCAGTTCTTC. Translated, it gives CASSVGVLSGVNEQFF.